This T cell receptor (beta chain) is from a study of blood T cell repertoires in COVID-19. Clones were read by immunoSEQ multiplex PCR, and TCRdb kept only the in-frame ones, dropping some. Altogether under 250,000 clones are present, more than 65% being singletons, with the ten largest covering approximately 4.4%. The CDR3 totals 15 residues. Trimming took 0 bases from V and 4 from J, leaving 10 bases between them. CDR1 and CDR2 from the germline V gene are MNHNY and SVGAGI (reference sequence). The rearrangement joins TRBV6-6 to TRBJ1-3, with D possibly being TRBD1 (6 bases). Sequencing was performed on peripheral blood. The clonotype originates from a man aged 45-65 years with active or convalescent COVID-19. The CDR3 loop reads CASSYSWDMGNTIYF. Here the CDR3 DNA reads TGTGCCAGCAGTTACTCGTGGGACATGGGAAACACCATATATTTT.